This T cell receptor beta chain was recovered during a study of T cells in placental villitis. With regard to the full study: The study tested an allograft-versus-infection hypothesis by comparing placental TCR-beta repertoires in villitis of unknown etiology, unaffected controls matched for gestational age, and infectious villitis.

Five infectious villitis placentae, four with confirmed cytomegalovirus and one with Toxoplasma gondii, were included and were not matched to other groups. Mothers with infectious villitis were younger, had smaller fetuses, and delivered preterm or experienced intrauterine demise in a couple of cases. After delivery, placentae were collected and subjected to gross and histological evaluation prior to the selection of archival tissue. Five 10-micron scrolls were cut from each FFPE block, and DNA was isolated using the AllPrep DNA/RNA FFPE Tissue kit. DNA concentration and purity were checked by NanoDrop, and RNA quality was assessed on a Bioanalyzer. CDR1 SGHVS and CDR2 FQNEAQ are derived from the germline V gene. The CDR3, from cysteine to phenylalanine, totals 16 residues. Only CDR3 DNA is held: 48 bases, read in frame from base 1. V drops 1 base and J drops 5 bases, leaving 17 bases in between.

The immunoSEQ v4 bias-controlled multiplex PCR assay, performed blinded to group allocation, was used to amplify TCR-beta CDR3 regions from genomic DNA. To estimate nucleated cell and T cell quantities per sample, reference gene primers were included together with the TCR-beta primers. Sequencing of the libraries was performed on an Illumina MiSeq with a 100-cycle paired-end protocol. In the source study's methods: In the immunoSEQ Analyzer software, diversity and richness were calculated, with richness measured by iChao1 and clonality based on Pielou evenness and Shannon diversity on a 0-1 scale where a higher value means less diversity. Using confidence 3 and substitution 2, CDR3 amino acid sequences together with their V/J genes were queried against VDJdb for CMV, EBV and influenza A specificities. TCR-beta amino acid clonotype overlap between villitis of unknown etiology, infectious villitis and control repertoires was assessed with the Morisita-Horn index. TCRdb took over this immuneACCESS table, retaining in-frame rearrangements with V and J assigned. Such tables are incomplete; in checked studies, under half of the missing clones stem from an unresolved V gene, and the remainder is unexplained. The DNA gave D and trimming, while V, J and clone size come from that table. The sample table contains 3,000 to 4,000 clones; only one count was recorded for about 77% of them. In total, the top ten clones hold 15% to 20% of the sample.

The research as a whole found: With bulk tissue sequencing, helper, regulatory or cytotoxic T cells could not be distinguished, nor could maternal versus fetal T cells, and gamma-delta receptors were excluded. Paraffin blocks contained small amounts of decidua, so some captured T cells, especially in controls, may have been decidual rather than villous infiltrates. CMV-specific clone frequencies were lower in villitis of unknown etiology than in infectious CMV cases (roughly 0.001 vs 0.011), and villitis of unknown etiology did not differ from controls on this measure.

For this clone: What antigen it recognizes has not been identified. Per-base qualities were not stored, and no clone one base away is much larger.

Sequencing input: placental tissue containing maternal and fetal cells. This TCR came from a human patient with infectious villitis; the placental T cells may come from both mother and fetus. Recombination connected TRBV7-8 to TRBJ2-5, with no reliable assignment of the D segment. The sequence in DNA is TGTGCCAGCAGCTTAGGTCGCCTGAACCCCCGGGAGACCCAGTACTTC. It is translated as CASSLGRLNPRETQYF.